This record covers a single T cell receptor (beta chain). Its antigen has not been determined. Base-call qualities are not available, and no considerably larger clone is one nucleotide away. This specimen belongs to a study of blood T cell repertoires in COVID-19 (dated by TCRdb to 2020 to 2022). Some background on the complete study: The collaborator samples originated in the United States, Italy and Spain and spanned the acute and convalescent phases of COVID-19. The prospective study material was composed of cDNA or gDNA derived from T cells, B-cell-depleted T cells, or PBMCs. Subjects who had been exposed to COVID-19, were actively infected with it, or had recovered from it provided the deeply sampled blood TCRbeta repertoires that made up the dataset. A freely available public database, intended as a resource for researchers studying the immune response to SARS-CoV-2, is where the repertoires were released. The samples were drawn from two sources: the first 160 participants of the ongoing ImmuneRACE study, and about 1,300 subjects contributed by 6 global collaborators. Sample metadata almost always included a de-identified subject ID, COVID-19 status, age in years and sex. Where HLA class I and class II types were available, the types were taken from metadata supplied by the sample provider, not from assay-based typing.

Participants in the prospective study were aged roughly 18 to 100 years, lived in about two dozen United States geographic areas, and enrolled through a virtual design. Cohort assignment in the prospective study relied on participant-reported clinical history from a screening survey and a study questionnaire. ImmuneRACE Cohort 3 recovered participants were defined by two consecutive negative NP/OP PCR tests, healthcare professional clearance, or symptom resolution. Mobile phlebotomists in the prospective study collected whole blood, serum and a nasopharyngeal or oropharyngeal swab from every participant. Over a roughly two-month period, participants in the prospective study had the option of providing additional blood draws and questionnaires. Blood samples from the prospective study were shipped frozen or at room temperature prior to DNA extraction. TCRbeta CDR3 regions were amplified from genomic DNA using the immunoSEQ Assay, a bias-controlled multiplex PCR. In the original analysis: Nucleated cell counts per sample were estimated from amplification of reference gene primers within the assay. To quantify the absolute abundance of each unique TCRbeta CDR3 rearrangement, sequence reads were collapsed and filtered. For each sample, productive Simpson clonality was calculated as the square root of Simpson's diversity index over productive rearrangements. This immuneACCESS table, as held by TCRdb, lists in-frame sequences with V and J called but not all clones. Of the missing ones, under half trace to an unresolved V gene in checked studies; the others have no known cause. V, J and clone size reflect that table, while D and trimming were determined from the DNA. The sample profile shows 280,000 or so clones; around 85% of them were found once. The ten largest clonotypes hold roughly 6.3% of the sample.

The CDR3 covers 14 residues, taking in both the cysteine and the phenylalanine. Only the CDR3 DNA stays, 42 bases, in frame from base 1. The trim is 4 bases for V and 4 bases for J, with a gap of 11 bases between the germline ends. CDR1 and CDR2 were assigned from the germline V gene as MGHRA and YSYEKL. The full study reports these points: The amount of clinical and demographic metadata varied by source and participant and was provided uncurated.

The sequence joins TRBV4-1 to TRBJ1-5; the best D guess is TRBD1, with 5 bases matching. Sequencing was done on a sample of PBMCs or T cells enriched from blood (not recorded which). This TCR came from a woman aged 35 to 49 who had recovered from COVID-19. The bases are TGCGCCAGCAGCCTCTATCAGGGAAATCAGCCCCAGCATTTT. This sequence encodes CASSLYQGNQPQHF.